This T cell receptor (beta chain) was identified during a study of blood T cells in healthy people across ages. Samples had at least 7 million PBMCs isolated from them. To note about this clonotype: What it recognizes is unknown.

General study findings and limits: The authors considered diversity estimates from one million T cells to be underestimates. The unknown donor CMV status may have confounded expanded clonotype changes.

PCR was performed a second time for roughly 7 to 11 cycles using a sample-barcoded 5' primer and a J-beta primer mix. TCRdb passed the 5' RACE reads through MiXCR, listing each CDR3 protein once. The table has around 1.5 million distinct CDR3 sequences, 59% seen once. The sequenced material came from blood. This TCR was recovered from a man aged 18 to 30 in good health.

CDR3: CASSDRGNGQPQHF. CDR3 DNA sequence: TGTGCCAGCTCCGACAGGGGAAACGGGCAGCCCCAGCATTTT. This chain links TRBV27 with TRBJ1-5; 8 positions agree with TRBD1. CDR1 is MNHEY, CDR2 SMNVEV, per germline (reference sequence). The CDR3 sequence is 14 residues long. The J segment lost 7 bases and the V segment lost 8 bases, leaving 10 bases of the junction unmatched.